This T cell receptor (beta chain) appears in the sequencing data of a study of blood T cell repertoires in COVID-19. Overall study context: Samples came from the United States, Italy and Spain, spanning acute and convalescent COVID-19. The cDNA or gDNA used as material had been derived from T cells, B-cell-depleted T cells, or PBMCs.

The V gene lost 5 bases and the J gene lost 5 bases, with 13 bases spanning the gap. Germline lookup yields CDR1 MDHEN and CDR2 SYDVKM. The CDR3 runs to 13 residues. Original data processing: Amplification of reference gene primers provided the estimated nucleated cell counts. The data were produced by immunoSEQ multiplex PCR, yet TCRdb's version contains in-frame clones alone and is incomplete. The V and J calls and the clone size are those of that table, but D and trimming were determined from the DNA. The data hold some 96,000 clones, with approximately 84% observed a single time. The chain has TRBV28 and TRBJ2-7, with TRBD2 as a possible D gene (6 bases). This clonotype was sampled from a man in his thirties or forties in a cohort sampled during active COVID-19. Sample: peripheral blood. This CDR3 is CASSPAGGNEQYF. The CDR3 bases are TGTGCCAGCAGTCCCGCCGGAGGGAACGAGCAGTACTTC.